Each of the 27 T cell receptor beta chains below was sequenced from the same sample in a study of blood T cell repertoires in COVID-19. TCRdb keeps only in-frame clones here, not all; method: immunoSEQ multiplex PCR. The sample has about 210,000 clones, about 88% seen once. The specimen was peripheral blood. The receptors were gathered from a woman aged 40 to 50 with acute or convalescent COVID-19.

The genes are TRBV5-4 and TRBJ1-6; TRBD1 aligns across 7 bases. Germline-derived CDR1 and CDR2 are SGHNT and YYREEE (reference sequence). Losses at the gene ends were 1 base for V and 3 bases for J; bases not matched to a gene: 7. The CDR3 consists of 17 residues. CDR3 residues: CASSLRTGRDYNSPLHF. In DNA form, the CDR3 reads TGTGCCAGCAGCTTGAGGACAGGACGGGACTATAATTCACCCCTCCACTTT.

This chain uses TRBV2 with TRBJ1-4; 7 bases map to TRBD1. The V gene end was trimmed by 4 bases and the J gene end by 6 bases; junction bases not matched to a gene: 8. This CDR3 region has 15 residues. Germline loops: CDR1 SNHLY, CDR2 FYNNEI. The CDR3: CASSAGDRVYEKLFF. The DNA for the CDR3 is TGTGCCAGCAGTGCTGGTGACAGGGTTTATGAAAAACTGTTTTTT.

The rearrangement links TRBV5-1 to TRBJ1-2; 7 positions agree with TRBD1. Per the germline V gene, CDR1 is SGHRS and CDR2 is YFSETQ. The CDR3 consists of 14 residues. The V gene end was trimmed by 1 base and the J gene end by 3 bases; junction bases not matched to a gene: 3. CDR3 residues: CASSLSGQYYGYTF. The CDR3 region has the DNA TGCGCCAGCAGCTTGTCGGGACAGTACTATGGCTACACCTTC.

This chain connects TRBV12-5 to TRBJ2-7; D not resolved. In germline, CDR1 is LGHNT, CDR2 FRNRAP. The CDR3 covers 14 residues. Trimming took 5 bases from V and 2 from J, leaving 13 bases between them. CDR3 nucleotide sequence: TGTGCTAGTGGTGGCTTTTTGGGCCCCTACGAGCAGTACGTC. It specifies CASGGFLGPYEQYV.

This chain links TRBV13 with TRBJ2-2; 9 nucleotides match TRBD1. In germline, CDR1 is PRHDT, CDR2 FYEKMQ (reference sequence). After removal of 6 bases from V and 6 bases from J, the junction contained 8 bases not matched to a gene. The CDR3 is 15 amino acids. The CDR3: CASSNRDRDPGELFF. In nucleotides, the CDR3 is TGTGCCAGCAGTAACCGGGACAGGGACCCCGGGGAGCTGTTTTTT. Variable domain in full (rest from reference TRBV13 and TRBJ2-2): AAGVIQSPRHLIKEKRETATLKCYPIPRHDTVYWYQQGPGQDPQFLISFYEKMQSDKGSIPDRFSAQQFSDYHSELNMSSLELGDSALYFCASSNRDRDPGELFFGEGSRLTVL.

This chain uses TRBV13 with TRBJ2-3, with 10 bases matching TRBD2. V lost 4 bases and J lost 2; bases outside the gene matches: 3. The CDR3 totals 15 residues. The germline CDR1 and CDR2 sequences are PRHDT and FYEKMQ (reference sequence). CDR3 sequence reads: CASSSGLAVTDTQYF. The CDR3 nucleotides read TGTGCCAGCAGCTCCGGACTAGCGGTCACAGATACGCAGTATTTT.

V usage is TRBV27 and J usage is TRBJ1-2; 8 bases are a match to TRBD1. The CDR3 is 14 amino acids. Trimming at V came to 4 bases and at J to 9 bases, leaving 10 bases not matched to a gene. The germline gives CDR1 MNHEY, CDR2 SMNVEV (reference sequence). CDR3 sequence: CASSSLRDRIRYTF. The CDR3 DNA is TGTGCCAGCAGTTCCCTCCGGGACAGGATACGCTACACCTTC.

The chain is built from TRBV30 and TRBJ2-3; TRBD2 might be the D (5 bases). Germline CDR1 GTSNPN, CDR2 SVGIG (reference sequence). The CDR3 is made up of 12 amino acids. V shed 2 bases and J shed 6 bases, with 9 bases lying between them. The CDR3 sequence is CAWSTSGDTQYF. CDR3 bases: TGTGCCTGGAGTACGTCGGGGGATACGCAGTATTTT.

This rearrangement joins TRBV24-1 to TRBJ2-2; 10 nucleotides agree with TRBD1. CDR1 and CDR2 from the germline V gene are KGHDR and SFDVKD. The trim removed 4 bases at V and 3 bases at J, leaving 10 bases unmatched. CDR3 length equals 18 residues. The chain's CDR3 is CATSDPLKTGGYTGELFF. The CDR3 DNA reads TGTGCCACCAGTGACCCCCTGAAGACAGGGGGCTACACCGGGGAGCTGTTTTTT.

DNA of the CDR3: TGTGCCAGCAGCGGGACAGGGGTGAATTCACCCCTCCACTTT. Its protein product is CASSGTGVNSPLHF. The J gene is TRBJ1-6, the V gene TRBV2; 10 positions agree with TRBD1. Germline V gene data show CDR1 as SNHLY and CDR2 as FYNNEI. The CDR3 runs to 14 residues. The trim removed 6 bases at V and 7 bases at J, leaving 3 bases unmatched.

This chain connects TRBV5-1 to TRBJ2-3, with unresolved D. The CDR3 totals 17 residues. Per germline, CDR1 SGHRS and CDR2 YFSETQ. Deletions cut 4 bases from V and 6 bases from J, with 24 bases between. CDR3 nucleotides: TGCGCCAGCAGCGCGATGGCAGGCGCCCCTCGTAGGGATACGCAGTATTTT. Its translation: CASSAMAGAPRRDTQYF.

The chain combines TRBV4-2 with TRBJ1-1; D gene ambiguous. The V gene's germline CDR1 is LGHNA and CDR2 YNFKEQ. The CDR3 runs 15 residues. Trimming removed 1 base from V and 3 bases from J, with 12 bases in between. Here the CDR3 reads CASSQGEGKYTEAFF. CDR3 sequence (DNA): TGTGCCAGCAGCCAAGGAGAGGGAAAGTACACTGAAGCTTTCTTT.

The chain has TRBV6-5 and TRBJ1-5; D ambiguous. Germline V gene sequence: CDR1 MNHEY, CDR2 SVGAGI. Trimming removed 6 bases from V and 4 bases from J, with 10 bases in between. The CDR3 length is 13 residues. DNA for the CDR3: TGTGCCAGCAGCCAGCGACGAAATCAGCCCCAGCATTTT. Its translation: CASSQRRNQPQHF.

V usage is TRBV6-5 and J usage is TRBJ2-7; TRBD1 aligns across 8 bases. J was trimmed by 7 bases and V by 6 bases; bases with no gene match: 14. Germline CDR1 is MNHEY and CDR2 is SVGAGI. This CDR3 contains 15 residues. CDR3: CASRVWNRGMREQYV. The CDR3 nucleotides are TGTGCCAGCAGAGTTTGGAACAGGGGGATGCGGGAGCAGTACGTC.

CDR3 sequence: CASSSDRARVPNEKLFF. The CDR3 DNA sequence: TGTGCCAGCAGTTCGGACAGGGCCCGGGTTCCTAATGAAAAACTGTTTTTT. The rearrangement links TRBV28 to TRBJ1-4, with TRBD1 matching 8 bases. The CDR3 is 17 residues long. Germline V CDR1 and CDR2: MDHEN, SYDVKM. Germline trimming cut 4 bases from V and 3 bases from J; bases unmatched to any gene: 10.

V is TRBV6-2 or TRBV6-3 and J is TRBJ1-5; TRBD1 aligns across 9 bases. The J segment lost 2 bases and the V segment lost 5 bases, leaving 10 bases of the junction unmatched. Germline lookup yields CDR1 MNHEY and CDR2 SVGEGT. The CDR3 extends over 17 amino acids. In DNA, the CDR3 is TGTGCCAGCAGTAAAACTCCGGGACAGGGAGGCAATCAGCCCCAGCATTTT. It encodes CASSKTPGQGGNQPQHF.

This clone was seen only once. The chain is built from TRBV13 and TRBJ1-3; TRBD1 matches 7 bases. The V gene's germline CDR1 is PRHDT and CDR2 FYEKMQ (reference sequence). The CDR3 contains 13 residues. The V and J ends lost 8 bases and 0 bases, in that order; junction bases with no gene match: 1. The CDR3 nucleotides read TGTGCCAGCGGGACAGCCTCTGGAAACACCATATATTTT. This gives the protein CASGTASGNTIYF. Combining the CDR3 with reference TRBV13 and TRBJ1-3 gives the whole variable domain AAGVIQSPRHLIKEKRETATLKCYPIPRHDTVYWYQQGPGQDPQFLISFYEKMQSDKGSIPDRFSAQQFSDYHSELNMSSLELGDSALYFCASGTASGNTIYFGEGSWLTVV.

This clone came up once. The chain is built from TRBV11-2 and TRBJ2-1; 15 bases align to TRBD2. Trimming cost V 4 bases and J 0 bases; bases outside gene matches: 4. The length of the CDR3 is 18 residues. CDR1 and CDR2 from the germline V gene are SGHAT and FQNNGV. The CDR3: CASSWGLAGGGSYNEQFF. In DNA, the CDR3 is TGTGCCAGCAGCTGGGGACTAGCGGGGGGTGGCTCCTACAATGAGCAGTTCTTC.

The rearrangement links TRBV3-1 (or the pseudogene TRBV3-2) to TRBJ2-7, with D perhaps TRBD2 (6 bases). The CDR3 loop spans 14 amino acids. Trimming took 4 bases from V and 3 from J, leaving 13 bases between them. CDR1 and CDR2 (germline): LGHDT, YNNKEL (reference sequence). As DNA, the CDR3 is TGTGCCAGCAGCCCCCGGGACTCACTCTACGAGCAGTACGTC. Translating it yields CASSPRDSLYEQYV.

Only one count was recorded for this clone. The chain links TRBV2 to TRBJ2-1; 10 positions match TRBD2. The germline gives CDR1 SNHLY, CDR2 FYNNEI. J was trimmed by 8 bases and V by 2 bases; bases with no gene match: 12. This CDR3 comprises 17 residues. CDR3 coding DNA: TGTGCCAGCAGTGAAACCCCCCCAGCGGGGGGGTCTGATGAGCAGTTCTTC. Its translation is CASSETPPAGGSDEQFF.

This clone was seen a handful of times. This rearrangement joins TRBV19 to TRBJ1-5; perhaps TRBD1 as D (5 bases). This CDR3 comprises 15 residues. The V end was cut by 4 bases, the J end by 6 bases, with 16 bases between. Germline V gene sequence: CDR1 LNHDA, CDR2 SQIVND (reference sequence). This chain's CDR3 is CASSSSGGEGQPQHF. In nucleotides, the CDR3 is TGTGCCAGTAGTAGCTCGGGGGGGGAAGGTCAGCCCCAGCATTTT.

The V call is TRBV6-5, the J call TRBJ2-3; D ambiguous. The V end lost 2 bases, the J end lost 0 bases, and 9 bases lay between the germline ends. The CDR3 has 15 residues. Germline CDR1 reads MNHEY; CDR2 reads SVGAGI. The CDR3 DNA follows: TGTGCCAGCAGTTACCGTGGCAAAAGCACAGATACGCAGTATTTT. It specifies CASSYRGKSTDTQYF.

This clone was recorded once. J is TRBJ1-2 and V is TRBV21-1. TRBV21-1 is reported as a pseudogene. This CDR3 is 17 amino acids long. The CDR3 here is CASSKGGAGAPNYGYTF. DNA of the CDR3: TGTGCCAGCAGCAAAGGAGGGGCGGGGGCGCCTAACTATGGCTACACCTTC.

The chain couples TRBV27 to TRBJ1-5; 8 bases are shared with TRBD1. This CDR3 has 15 amino acids. The J segment lost 1 base and the V segment lost 6 bases, leaving 5 bases of the junction unmatched. Germline lookup yields CDR1 MNHEY and CDR2 SMNVEV (reference sequence). The chain's CDR3 is CASRRTGKSNQPQHF. Written as DNA, the CDR3 is TGTGCCAGCAGACGGACAGGGAAAAGCAATCAGCCCCAGCATTTT.

The V call is TRBV24-1, the J call TRBJ2-7, with D perhaps matching TRBD1 (5 bases). Between the trimmed V and J ends, which lost 3 bases and 7 bases, there was a span of 21 bases. From germline, CDR1 is KGHDR and CDR2 SFDVKD. The CDR3 spans 16 residues. The CDR3 spells CATSDRDRGRVWEQYV. CDR3 DNA: TGTGCCACCAGTGATCGCGACAGAGGCAGGGTGTGGGAGCAGTACGTC.

This chain links TRBV5-1 with TRBJ1-4, with 9 bases that match TRBD1. Looked up from germline, CDR1 is SGHRS and CDR2 is YFSETQ. The CDR3 runs to 15 residues. With 1 base clipped from V and 6 bases from J, the junction kept 4 bases outside the gene matches. The CDR3 region is CASSLMTGGHEKLFF. Here the CDR3 DNA reads TGCGCCAGCAGCTTGATGACAGGGGGGCATGAAAAACTGTTTTTT. The full variable domain, completed using reference TRBV5-1 and TRBJ1-4, is KAGVTQTPRYLIKTRGQQVTLSCSPISGHRSVSWYQQTPGQGLQFLFEYFSETQRNKGNFPGRFSGRQFSNSRSEMNVSTLELGDSALYLCASSLMTGGHEKLFFGSGTQLSVL.

The chain has TRBV6-5 and TRBJ2-5; 7 nucleotides align to TRBD2. Germline trimming cut 0 bases from V and 1 base from J; bases unmatched to any gene: 2. The CDR3 has 15 residues. Germline assignment: CDR1 MNHEY and CDR2 SVGAGI. The CDR3 here is CASSYSGGTQETQYF. The CDR3 DNA follows: TGTGCCAGCAGTTACTCGGGGGGGACCCAAGAGACCCAGTACTTC.